The 24 T cell receptor beta chains below were found in one sample sequenced in a study of blood T cell repertoires in COVID-19 (dated by TCRdb to the early 2020s). Libraries were made using the immunoSEQ multiplex PCR assay. Sourced from immuneACCESS, this table was stored by TCRdb with only in-frame sequences that have V and J called. A share of the clones is absent; for the studies checked, an unresolved V gene accounts for under half, and the remainder has no known explanation. A total of about 430,000 clones appear in this sample, approximately 91% of them only once. The ten most abundant clones make up 1.4% of the sample. The sample taken for sequencing was PBMCs or T cells enriched from blood (not recorded which). These receptors were collected from a woman younger than 30 who had been exposed to COVID-19.

This chain uses TRBV9 with TRBJ2-7; 8 positions match TRBD2. The CDR3 runs to 18 residues. CDR1 and CDR2 from the germline V gene are SGDLS and YYNGEE. V shed 0 bases, J shed 2 bases, and the junction held 13 bases outside the gene matches. CDR3 nucleotides: TGTGCCAGCAGCGTAGGGATGGCTAGCGGGTCGATCACCTACGAGCAGTACTTC. This gives the protein CASSVGMASGSITYEQYF.

V gene TRBV27 combines with J gene TRBJ1-6; D remains unclear. V shed 0 bases and J shed 5 bases, with 8 bases lying between them. The CDR3 runs to 15 residues. Germline loops: CDR1 MNHEY, CDR2 SMNVEV (reference sequence). CDR3 sequence (DNA): TGTGCCAGCAGTTTATCACCCAGGCATAATTCACCCCTCCACTTT. Its translation: CASSLSPRHNSPLHF.

The gene calls are TRBV21-1 and TRBJ2-7; TRBD2 is the table's D call and was not checked against the DNA. TRBV21-1 is recorded as a pseudogene. The CDR3 extends over 20 amino acids. DNA of the CDR3: TGTGCCAGCAGCAAAGGGGCGTGGGACAGACAAGCGGGAGAAATCTACGAGCAGTACTTC. Its translation: CASSKGAWDRQAGEIYEQYF.

The DNA for the CDR3 is TGTGCCAGCAACAGGGTCCCCGATGCGTCCGGGGAGCTGTTTTTT. Translated, it gives CASNRVPDASGELFF. The chain carries TRBV19 and TRBJ2-2; D is perhaps TRBD1 (6 bases). This CDR3 region has 15 residues. CDR1 is LNHDA and CDR2 is SQIVND in the germline V gene (reference sequence). V lost 9 bases and J 6 bases, leaving 20 bases between the germline ends.

J is TRBJ1-2 and V is TRBV12-3 or TRBV12-4; the D gene is possibly TRBD1 (6 bases). V shed 5 bases and J shed 4 bases, with 11 bases lying between them. CDR3 length: 13 residues. DNA of the CDR3: TGTGCCAGCAGTCGATCGGACAGCTATGGCTACACCTTC. Residues: CASSRSDSYGYTF.

The chain carries TRBV2 and TRBJ2-3, with TRBD2 matching over 14 bases. V lost 6 bases, J lost 3 bases, and 5 bases stayed unmatched. The CDR3 has 16 residues. Germline CDR1 and CDR2: SNHLY and FYNNEI. The CDR3: CASRRLAGGATDTQYF. CDR3 DNA sequence: TGTGCCAGCAGAAGACTAGCGGGGGGGGCAACAGATACGCAGTATTTT.

The chain joins TRBV7-3 to TRBJ2-5, with D possibly being TRBD1 (6 bases). CDR1 is SGHTA and CDR2 is FQGTGA in the germline V gene. This CDR3 contains 17 residues. Trimming cost V 1 base and J 2 bases, with 17 bases left between them. CDR3 residues: CASSLNPASRGQETQYF. In DNA, the CDR3 is TGTGCCAGCAGCTTAAACCCCGCCTCCAGGGGACAAGAGACCCAGTACTTC.

V usage is TRBV10-3 and J usage is TRBJ2-7, with D possibly TRBD1 on 5 matching bases. Germline CDR1 and CDR2: ENHRY and SYGVKD. V shed 9 bases and J shed 4 bases, with 13 bases lying between them. The CDR3 runs to 12 residues. The chain's CDR3 is CAMGPTGYEQYF. CDR3 coding DNA: TGTGCCATGGGGCCCACTGGGTACGAGCAGTACTTC.

This chain joins TRBV4-2 and TRBJ1-6; possibly TRBD1 for D (5 bases). CDR1 and CDR2 (germline): LGHNA, YNFKEQ. This CDR3 region has 17 residues. Trimming shortened V by 5 bases and J by 8 bases, and 22 bases separated the two germline ends. CDR3 residues: CASSSGGGAFLDSPLHF. CDR3 bases: TGTGCCAGCAGCTCCGGGGGGGGTGCTTTTTTGGATTCACCCCTCCACTTT.

The rearrangement joins TRBV5-1 to TRBJ2-7; no definite D call. The CDR3 runs 13 residues. The V end lost 1 base, the J end lost 3 bases, and 8 bases lay between the germline ends. In germline, CDR1 is SGHRS, CDR2 YFSETQ. CDR3 bases: TGCGCCAGCAGCTTGTCAGCAGGCTACGAGCAGTACTTC. Translated, it gives CASSLSAGYEQYF.

The genes are TRBV9 and TRBJ1-2; no clear D gene. V was cut by 0 bases and J by 4 bases, with 7 bases left in between. CDR1 SGDLS and CDR2 YYNGEE come from the germline V gene. This CDR3 comprises 13 residues. The CDR3 here is CASSVAGRYGYTF. In DNA, the CDR3 is TGTGCCAGCAGCGTAGCTGGCCGCTATGGCTACACCTTC.

This sequence joins TRBV7-9 and TRBJ1-4; D is ambiguous. The V gene lost 0 bases and the J gene lost 5 bases, with 10 bases spanning the gap. This CDR3 region has 15 residues. CDR1 and CDR2 from the germline V gene are SEHNR and FQNEAQ (reference sequence). This CDR3 reads CASSLAVWENEKLFF. CDR3 coding DNA: TGTGCCAGCAGCTTAGCGGTATGGGAGAATGAAAAACTGTTTTTT.

The chain is built from TRBV27 and TRBJ2-7; TRBD1 aligns across 12 bases. This CDR3 is built from 14 residues. Trimming took 6 bases from V and 7 from J; bases not matched to a gene: 7. The V gene's germline CDR1 is MNHEY and CDR2 SMNVEV (reference sequence). Written as DNA, the CDR3 is TGTGCCAGCAGACCGGGACAGGGGGCGGGTGAGCAGTACTTC. It yields the protein CASRPGQGAGEQYF.

The chain is built from TRBV7-9 and TRBJ1-1; possible D gene TRBD1, 5 bases. CDR3 length: 16 amino acids. In germline, CDR1 is SEHNR, CDR2 FQNEAQ (reference sequence). V lost 4 bases and J 0 bases, leaving 15 bases between the germline ends. The CDR3 reads CASSSRQQVMNTEAFF. The CDR3 DNA reads as TGTGCCAGCAGCTCTAGACAGCAAGTCATGAACACTGAAGCTTTCTTT. The variable domain in full, completed from reference TRBV7-9 and TRBJ1-1, reads DTGVSQNPRHKITKRGQNVTFRCDPISEHNRLYWYRQTLGQGPEFLTYFQNEAQLEKSRLLSDRFSAERPKGSFSTLEIQRTEQGDSAMYLCASSSRQQVMNTEAFFGQGTRLTVV.

Only one count was recorded for this clone. The CDR3 loop is CASSPDSFFNEKLFF. The CDR3 DNA is TGTGCCAGCAGCCCCGACAGTTTTTTTAATGAAAAACTGTTTTTT. The chain links TRBV28 to TRBJ1-4; TRBD1 might be the D (5 bases). The CDR3 has 15 residues. V lost 6 bases, J lost 4 bases, and 15 bases lay in between. CDR1 and CDR2 from the germline V gene are MDHEN and SYDVKM.

The V gene is TRBV6-4, the J gene TRBJ2-3; TRBD2 agrees at 7 bases. Germline CDR1 is MRHNA and CDR2 is SNTAGT. This CDR3 has 13 residues. After removal of 5 bases from V and 1 base from J, the junction contained 0 bases not matched to a gene. The CDR3 loop reads CASSLAGTDTQYF. CDR3 DNA sequence: TGTGCCAGCAGTCTAGCGGGCACAGATACGCAGTATTTT.

For the CDR3, the DNA is TGTGCCAGCAGTTCGCTAGCGGCTAACTACAATGAGCAGTTCTTC. Translating gives CASSSLAANYNEQFF. The chain has TRBV5-5 and TRBJ2-1; 7 positions agree with TRBD2. V lost 5 bases and J lost 3; bases outside the gene matches: 8. Germline-derived CDR1 and CDR2 are SGHKS and YYEKEE (reference sequence). This CDR3 comprises 15 residues.

This clone appeared once. The CDR3 here is CASSLDRLSGNTIYF. In nucleotides, the CDR3 is TGTGCCAGCAGTCTTGACAGGCTCTCTGGAAACACCATATATTTT. J is TRBJ1-3 and V is TRBV6-5; possibly TRBD1 for D (6 bases). From germline, CDR1 is MNHEY and CDR2 SVGAGI. V was trimmed by 5 bases and J by 0 bases, leaving 11 bases between them. There are 15 residues in the CDR3.

This clone was picked up one time. This chain's CDR3 is CASSETGSLLETQYF. The CDR3 bases are TGTGCCAGCAGTGAAACGGGGAGTCTGTTGGAGACCCAGTACTTC. The V and J genes are TRBV25-1 and TRBJ2-5; tentative D call: TRBD2 (5 bases). The V end lost 2 bases, the J end lost 5 bases, and 15 bases lay between the germline ends. The CDR3 extends over 15 amino acids. Per germline, CDR1 MGHDK and CDR2 SYGVNS.

The CDR3 protein is CASSTPGTGARGYTF. CDR3 bases: TGTGCCAGCAGTACCCCGGGGACAGGGGCTAGGGGCTACACCTTC. The chain couples TRBV28 to TRBJ1-2, with 10 bases matching TRBD1. Trimming at V came to 5 bases and at J to 8 bases, leaving 11 bases not matched to a gene. Per germline, CDR1 MDHEN and CDR2 SYDVKM. The CDR3 totals 15 residues.

The rearrangement links TRBV7-3 to TRBJ2-3; D call uncertain. Germline CDR1 reads SGHTA; CDR2 reads FQGTGA. The V end lost 2 bases, the J end lost 3 bases, and 6 bases lay between the germline ends. The CDR3 totals 13 residues. CDR3 sequence reads: CASSLDFTDTQYF. The DNA for the CDR3 is TGTGCCAGCAGCTTAGACTTTACAGATACGCAGTATTTT.

The rearrangement joins TRBV28 to TRBJ1-5, with D possibly TRBD1 on 5 matching bases. The CDR3 has 14 residues. The V and J ends lost 7 bases and 6 bases respectively, with 16 bases between them. The germline CDR1 and CDR2 sequences are MDHEN and SYDVKM. The CDR3 region has the DNA TGTGCCAGCATACCGGGCCAGGGCGGTCAGCCCCAGCATTTT. It specifies CASIPGQGGQPQHF.

CDR3 sequence reads: CASSPRAGQWNSPLHF. The CDR3 bases are TGTGCCAGCAGCCCAAGAGCCGGACAGTGGAATTCACCCCTCCACTTT. The J gene is TRBJ1-6, the V gene TRBV6-4; D perhaps matches TRBD1 (6 bases). Between the trimmed V and J ends, which lost 6 bases and 7 bases, there was a span of 19 bases. Per germline, CDR1 MRHNA and CDR2 SNTAGT. This CDR3 is 16 amino acids long.

The rearrangement joins TRBV6-2 or TRBV6-3 to TRBJ2-1; 9 bases fit TRBD2. The CDR3 has 16 amino acids. CDR1 is MNHEY and CDR2 is SVGEGT in the germline V gene. V dropped 5 bases and J dropped 9; count of bases not matched to a gene: 14. The CDR3 nucleotides read TGTGCCAGCAGTGCAACGACTAGCGGTCCGGGCGGTGAGCAGTTCTTC. Its protein product is CASSATTSGPGGEQFF.